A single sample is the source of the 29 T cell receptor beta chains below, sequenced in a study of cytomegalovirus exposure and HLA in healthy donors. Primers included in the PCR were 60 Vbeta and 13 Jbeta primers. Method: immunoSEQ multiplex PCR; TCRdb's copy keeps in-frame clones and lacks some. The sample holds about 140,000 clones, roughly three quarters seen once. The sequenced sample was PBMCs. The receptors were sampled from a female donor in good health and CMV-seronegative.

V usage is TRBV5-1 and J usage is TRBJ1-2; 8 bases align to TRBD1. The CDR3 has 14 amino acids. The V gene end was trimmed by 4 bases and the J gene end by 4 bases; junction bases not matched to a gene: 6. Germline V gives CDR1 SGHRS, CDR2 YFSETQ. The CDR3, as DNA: TGCGCCAGCAGCCCCGGACAGGGTGCCTATGGCTACACCTTC. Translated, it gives CASSPGQGAYGYTF.

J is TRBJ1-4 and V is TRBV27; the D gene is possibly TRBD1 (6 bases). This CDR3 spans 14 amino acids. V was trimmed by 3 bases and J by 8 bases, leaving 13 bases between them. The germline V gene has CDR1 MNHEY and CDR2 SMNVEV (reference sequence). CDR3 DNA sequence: TGTGCCAGCAGTTTCGGGGGGCTGGGGGAAAAACTGTTTTTT. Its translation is CASSFGGLGEKLFF.

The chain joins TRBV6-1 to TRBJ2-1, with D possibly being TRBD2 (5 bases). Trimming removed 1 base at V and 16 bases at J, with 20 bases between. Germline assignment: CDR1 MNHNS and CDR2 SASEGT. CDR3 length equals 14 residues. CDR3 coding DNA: TGTGCCAGCAGTGAAGAATCCCTCGTCAGTCCGGGATTCTTC. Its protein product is CASSEESLVSPGFF.

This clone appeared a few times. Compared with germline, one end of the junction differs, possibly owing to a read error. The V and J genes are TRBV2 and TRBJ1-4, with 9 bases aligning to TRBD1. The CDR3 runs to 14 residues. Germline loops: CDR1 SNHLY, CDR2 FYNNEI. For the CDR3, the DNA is TGTGCCACCAGTCGGGACAGGGCTTATGAAAAACTGTTTTTT. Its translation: CATSRDRAYEKLFF.

The CDR3 here is CASEGPVRGGCEAFF. For the CDR3, the DNA is TGTGCCAGCGAGGGACCCGTAAGGGGAGGCTGTGAAGCTTTCTTT. The chain is built from TRBV28 and TRBJ1-1, with a weak D call TRBD1 (5 bases). Between the trimmed V and J ends, which lost 8 bases and 7 bases, there was a span of 23 bases. This CDR3 comprises 15 residues. CDR1 is MDHEN and CDR2 is SYDVKM in the germline V gene.

For the CDR3, the DNA is TGTGCCAGCAGTTCTCAGGACCACCTCAGGGGGGAGACCCAGTACTTC. Its translation is CASSSQDHLRGETQYF. The chain couples TRBV28 to TRBJ2-5; 7 nucleotides agree with TRBD1. Germline lookup yields CDR1 MDHEN and CDR2 SYDVKM. The CDR3 covers 16 residues. J was trimmed by 5 bases and V by 4 bases; bases with no gene match: 13.

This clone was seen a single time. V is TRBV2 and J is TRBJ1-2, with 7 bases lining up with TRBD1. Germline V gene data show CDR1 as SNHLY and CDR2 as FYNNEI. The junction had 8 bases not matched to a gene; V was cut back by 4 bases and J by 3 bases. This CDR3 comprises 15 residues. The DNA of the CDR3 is TGTGCCAGCAGTGTAAAACAGGGGTCGCACTATGGCTACACCTTC. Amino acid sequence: CASSVKQGSHYGYTF.

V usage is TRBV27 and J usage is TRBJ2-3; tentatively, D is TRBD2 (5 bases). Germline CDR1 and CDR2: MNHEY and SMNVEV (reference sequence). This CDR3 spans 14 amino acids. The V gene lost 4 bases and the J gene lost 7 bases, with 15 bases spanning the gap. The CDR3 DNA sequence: TGTGCCAGCAGTTCCTCTCACCCGGGGTATACGCAGTATTTT. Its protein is CASSSSHPGYTQYF.

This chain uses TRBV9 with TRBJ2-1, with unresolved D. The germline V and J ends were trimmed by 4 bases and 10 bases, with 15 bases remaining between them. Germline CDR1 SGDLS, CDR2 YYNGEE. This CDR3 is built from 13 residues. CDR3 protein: CASSTILGGEQFF. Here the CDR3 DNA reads TGTGCCAGCAGCACGATCCTAGGTGGGGAGCAGTTCTTC.

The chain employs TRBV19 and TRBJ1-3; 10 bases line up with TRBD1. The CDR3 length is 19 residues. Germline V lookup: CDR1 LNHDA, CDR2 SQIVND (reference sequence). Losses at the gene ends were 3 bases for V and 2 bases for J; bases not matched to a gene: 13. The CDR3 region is CASSIGPIRDRGAGNTIYF. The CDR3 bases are TGTGCCAGTAGTATTGGGCCCATCCGGGACAGGGGAGCTGGAAACACCATATATTTT.

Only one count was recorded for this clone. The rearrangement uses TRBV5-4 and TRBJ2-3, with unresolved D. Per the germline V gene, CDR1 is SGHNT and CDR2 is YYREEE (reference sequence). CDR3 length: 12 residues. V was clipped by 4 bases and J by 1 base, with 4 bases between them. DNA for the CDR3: TGTGCCAGCAGCCCCGGCACAGATACGCAGTATTTT. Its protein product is CASSPGTDTQYF.

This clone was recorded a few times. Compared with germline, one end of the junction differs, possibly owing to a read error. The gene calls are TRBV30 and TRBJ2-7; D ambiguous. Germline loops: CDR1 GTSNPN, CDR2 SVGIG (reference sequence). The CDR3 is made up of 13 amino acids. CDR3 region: CAWSREPSNEQYF. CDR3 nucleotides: TGTGCCTGGAGTCGAGAACCCTCCAACGAGCAGTACTTC.

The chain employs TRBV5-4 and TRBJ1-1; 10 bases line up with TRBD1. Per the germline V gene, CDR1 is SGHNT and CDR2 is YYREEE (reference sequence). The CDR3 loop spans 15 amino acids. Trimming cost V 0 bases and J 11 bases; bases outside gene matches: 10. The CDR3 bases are TGTGCCAGCAGCTTGGGGGACAGGGGTGAGTGTGCGGCTTTCTTT. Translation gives CASSLGDRGECAAFF.

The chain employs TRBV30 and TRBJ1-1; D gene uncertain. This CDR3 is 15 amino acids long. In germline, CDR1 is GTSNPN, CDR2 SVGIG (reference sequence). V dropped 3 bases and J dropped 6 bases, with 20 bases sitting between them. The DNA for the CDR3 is TGTGCCTGGAGCCCTCCCCCCCCAGCGGGATCTGAAGCTTTCTTT. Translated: CAWSPPPPAGSEAFF.

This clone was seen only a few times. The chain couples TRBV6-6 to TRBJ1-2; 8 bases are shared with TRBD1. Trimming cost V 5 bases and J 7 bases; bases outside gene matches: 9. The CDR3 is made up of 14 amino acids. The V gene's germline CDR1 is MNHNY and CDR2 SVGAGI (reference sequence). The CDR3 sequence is CASSPRTGWSGYTF. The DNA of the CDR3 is TGTGCCAGCAGTCCGAGGACAGGGTGGAGTGGCTACACCTTC.

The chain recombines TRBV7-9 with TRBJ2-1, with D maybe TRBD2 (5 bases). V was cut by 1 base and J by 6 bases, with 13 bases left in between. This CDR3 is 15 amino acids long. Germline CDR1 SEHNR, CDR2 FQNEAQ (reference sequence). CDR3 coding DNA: TGTGCCAGCAGCTTAGGACTATCCTGGGGCAATGAGCAGTTCTTC. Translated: CASSLGLSWGNEQFF.

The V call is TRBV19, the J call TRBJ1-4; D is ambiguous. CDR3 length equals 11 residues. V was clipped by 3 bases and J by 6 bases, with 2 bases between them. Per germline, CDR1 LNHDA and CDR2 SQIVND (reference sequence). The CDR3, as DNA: TGTGCCAGTAGTATCTATGAAAAACTGTTTTTT. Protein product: CASSIYEKLFF.

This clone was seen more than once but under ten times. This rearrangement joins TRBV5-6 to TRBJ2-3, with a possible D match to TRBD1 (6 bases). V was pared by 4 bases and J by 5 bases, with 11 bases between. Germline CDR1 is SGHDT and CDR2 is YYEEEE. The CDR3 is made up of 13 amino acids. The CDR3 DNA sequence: TGTGCCAGCAGCCGGCCAGGGGTAGATACGCAGTATTTT. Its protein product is CASSRPGVDTQYF.

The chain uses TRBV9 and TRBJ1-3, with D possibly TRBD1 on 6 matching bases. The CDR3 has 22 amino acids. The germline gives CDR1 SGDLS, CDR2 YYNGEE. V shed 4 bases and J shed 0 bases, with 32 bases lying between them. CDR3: CASSPHPRGTMRGPHSGNTIYF. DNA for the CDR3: TGTGCCAGCAGCCCTCATCCTAGGGGGACGATGAGGGGACCACACTCTGGAAACACCATATATTTT. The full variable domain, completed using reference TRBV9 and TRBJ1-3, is DSGVTQTPKHLITATGQRVTLRCSPRSGDLSVYWYQQSLDQGLQFLIQYYNGEERAKGNILERFSAQQFPDLHSELNLSSLELGDSALYFCASSPHPRGTMRGPHSGNTIYFGEGSWLTVV.

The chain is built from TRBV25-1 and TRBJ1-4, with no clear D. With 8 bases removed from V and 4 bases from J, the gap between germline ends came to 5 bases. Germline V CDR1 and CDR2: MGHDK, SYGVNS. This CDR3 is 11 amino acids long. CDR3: CASHFNEKLFF. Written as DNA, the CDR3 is TGTGCCAGCCACTTTAATGAAAAACTGTTTTTT.

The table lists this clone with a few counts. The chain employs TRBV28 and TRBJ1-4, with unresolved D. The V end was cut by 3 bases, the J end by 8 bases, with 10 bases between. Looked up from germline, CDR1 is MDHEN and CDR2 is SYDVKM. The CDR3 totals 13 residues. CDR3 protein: CASSFEGREKLFF. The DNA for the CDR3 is TGTGCCAGCAGTTTTGAAGGGAGAGAAAAACTGTTTTTT.

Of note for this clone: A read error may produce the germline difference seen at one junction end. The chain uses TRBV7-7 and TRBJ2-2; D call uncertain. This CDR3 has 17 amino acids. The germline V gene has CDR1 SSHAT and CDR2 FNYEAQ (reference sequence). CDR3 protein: CASSLRPLGSGTGELFF. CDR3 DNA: TGTGCTAGCAGCTTACGACCTCTAGGTTCTGGCACCGGGGAGCTGTTTTTT.

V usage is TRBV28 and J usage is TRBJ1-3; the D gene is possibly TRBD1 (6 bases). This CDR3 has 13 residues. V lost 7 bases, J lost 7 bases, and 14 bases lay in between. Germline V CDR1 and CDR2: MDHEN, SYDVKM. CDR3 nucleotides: TGTGCCAGCAATGGGCGGGGGCGGAACACCATATATTTT. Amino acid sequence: CASNGRGRNTIYF. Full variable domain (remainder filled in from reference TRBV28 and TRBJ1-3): DVKVTQSSRYLVKRTGEKVFLECVQDMDHENMFWYRQDPGLGLRLIYFSYDVKMKEKGDIPEGYSVSREKKERFSLILESASTNQTSMYLCASNGRGRNTIYFGEGSWLTVV.

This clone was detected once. In nucleotides, the CDR3 is TGTGCCATCAGTGCAGGGGCAGGCAAGAATGAAAAACTGTTTTTT. Its protein is CAISAGAGKNEKLFF. The chain links TRBV10-3 to TRBJ1-4; possibly TRBD1 for D (6 bases). The V and J ends lost 4 bases and 5 bases respectively, with 14 bases between them. Germline CDR1 is ENHRY and CDR2 is SYGVKD. This CDR3 contains 15 residues.

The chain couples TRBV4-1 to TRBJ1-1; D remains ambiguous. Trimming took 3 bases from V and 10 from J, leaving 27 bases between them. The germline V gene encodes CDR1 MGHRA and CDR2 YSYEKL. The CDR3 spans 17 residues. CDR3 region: CASSQGPTHLTNVVAFF. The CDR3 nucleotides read TGCGCCAGCAGCCAGGGTCCGACTCACCTCACGAATGTGGTAGCTTTCTTT.

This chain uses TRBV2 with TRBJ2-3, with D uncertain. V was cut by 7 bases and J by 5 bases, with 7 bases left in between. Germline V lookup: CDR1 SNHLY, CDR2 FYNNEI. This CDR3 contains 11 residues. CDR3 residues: CASTFGDTQYF. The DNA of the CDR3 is TGTGCCAGCACATTCGGAGATACGCAGTATTTT.

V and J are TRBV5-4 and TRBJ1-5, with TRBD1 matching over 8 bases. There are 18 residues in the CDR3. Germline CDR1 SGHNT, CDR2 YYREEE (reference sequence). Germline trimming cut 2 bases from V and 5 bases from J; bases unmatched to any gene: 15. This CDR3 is CASSFSGAAGGLDQPQHF. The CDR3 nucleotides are TGTGCCAGCAGCTTTTCGGGGGCTGCAGGGGGCCTAGATCAGCCCCAGCATTTT.

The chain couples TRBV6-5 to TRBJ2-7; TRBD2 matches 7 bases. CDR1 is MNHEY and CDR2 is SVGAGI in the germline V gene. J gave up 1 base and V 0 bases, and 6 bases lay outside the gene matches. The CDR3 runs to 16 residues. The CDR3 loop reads CASSYSPFSGSYEQYF. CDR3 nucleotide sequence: TGTGCCAGCAGTTACTCCCCTTTTAGCGGGTCCTACGAGCAGTACTTC.

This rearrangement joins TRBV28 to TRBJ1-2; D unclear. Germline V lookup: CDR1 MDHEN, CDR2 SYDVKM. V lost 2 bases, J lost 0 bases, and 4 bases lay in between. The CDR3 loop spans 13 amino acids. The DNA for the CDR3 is TGTGCCAGCAGTTTAATTACTAACTATGGCTACACCTTC. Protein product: CASSLITNYGYTF.